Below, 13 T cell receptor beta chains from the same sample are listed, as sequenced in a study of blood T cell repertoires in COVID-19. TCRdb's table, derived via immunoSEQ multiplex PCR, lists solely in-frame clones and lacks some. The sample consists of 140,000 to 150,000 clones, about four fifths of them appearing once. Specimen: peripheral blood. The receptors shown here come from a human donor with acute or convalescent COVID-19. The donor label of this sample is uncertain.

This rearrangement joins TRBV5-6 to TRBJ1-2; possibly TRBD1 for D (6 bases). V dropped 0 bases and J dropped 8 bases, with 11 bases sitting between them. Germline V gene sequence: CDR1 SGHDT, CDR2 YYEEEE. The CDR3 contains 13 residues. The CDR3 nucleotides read TGTGCCAGCAGCTTGGGGCAGGGGAACGGCTACACCTTC. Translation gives CASSLGQGNGYTF.

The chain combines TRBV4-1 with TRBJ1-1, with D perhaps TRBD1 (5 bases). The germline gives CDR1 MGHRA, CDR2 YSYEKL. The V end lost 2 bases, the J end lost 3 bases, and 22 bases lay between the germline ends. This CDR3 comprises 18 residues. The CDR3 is CASSQQGTPGWGDTEAFF. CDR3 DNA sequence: TGCGCCAGCAGCCAACAAGGGACCCCGGGCTGGGGGGACACTGAAGCTTTCTTT.

CDR3 DNA sequence: TGCAGCGTCTCCAGGGGTTACGAGCAGTACTTC. Translated: CSVSRGYEQYF. The chain employs TRBV29-1 and TRBJ2-7; D may be TRBD1 (6 bases). CDR3 length: 11 amino acids. The germline V gene encodes CDR1 SQVTM and CDR2 ANQGSEA. Trimming took off 6 bases at V and 4 bases at J, with 10 bases between the two ends.

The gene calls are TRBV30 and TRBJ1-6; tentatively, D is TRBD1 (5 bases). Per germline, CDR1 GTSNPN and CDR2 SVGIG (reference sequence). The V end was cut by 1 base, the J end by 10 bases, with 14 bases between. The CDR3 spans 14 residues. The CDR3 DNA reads TGTGCCTGGAGTGGGGGGGTGGGTACGTCACCCCTCCACTTT. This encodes CAWSGGVGTSPLHF. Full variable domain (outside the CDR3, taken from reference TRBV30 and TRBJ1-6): SQTIHQWPATLVQPVGSPLSLECTVEGTSNPNLYWYRQAAGRGLQLLFYSVGIGQISSEVPQNLSASRPQDRQFILSSKKLLLSDSGFYLCAWSGGVGTSPLHFGNGTRLTVT.

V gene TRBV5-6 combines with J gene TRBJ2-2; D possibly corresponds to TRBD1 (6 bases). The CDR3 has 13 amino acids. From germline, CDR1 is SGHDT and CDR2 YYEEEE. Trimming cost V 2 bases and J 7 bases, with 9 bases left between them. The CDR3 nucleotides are TGTGCCAGCAGCTTTACAGGGCACGGGGAGCTGTTTTTT. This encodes CASSFTGHGELFF.

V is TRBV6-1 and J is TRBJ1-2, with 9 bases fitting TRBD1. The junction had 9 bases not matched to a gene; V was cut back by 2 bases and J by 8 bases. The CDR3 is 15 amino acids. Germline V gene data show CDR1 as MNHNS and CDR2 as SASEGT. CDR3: CASSEWDRVGKGYTF. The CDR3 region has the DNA TGTGCCAGCAGTGAATGGGACAGGGTAGGAAAAGGCTACACCTTC.

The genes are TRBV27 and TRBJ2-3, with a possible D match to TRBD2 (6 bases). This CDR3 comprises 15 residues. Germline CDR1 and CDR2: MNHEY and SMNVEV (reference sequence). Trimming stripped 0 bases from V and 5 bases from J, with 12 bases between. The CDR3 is CASSLSNRGGDTQYF. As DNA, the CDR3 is TGTGCCAGCAGTTTATCGAATCGGGGAGGAGATACGCAGTATTTT.

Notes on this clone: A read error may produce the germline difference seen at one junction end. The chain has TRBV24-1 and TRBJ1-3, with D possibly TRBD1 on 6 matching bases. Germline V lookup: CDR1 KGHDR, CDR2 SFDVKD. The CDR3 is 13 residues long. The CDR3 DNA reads TGTGCCACCAGTGAGCGCGCTTCGGGACAACTGTCTTTT. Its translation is CATSERASGQLSF.

CDR3 loop: CASTPGIGSYNEQFF. Written as DNA, the CDR3 is TGTGCCAGTACCCCGGGGATAGGGTCATACAATGAGCAGTTCTTC. V and J are TRBV19 and TRBJ2-1; the D gene is possibly TRBD2 (5 bases). CDR1 is LNHDA, CDR2 SQIVND, per germline (reference sequence). V was trimmed by 7 bases and J by 4 bases, leaving 17 bases between them. The CDR3 has 15 residues.

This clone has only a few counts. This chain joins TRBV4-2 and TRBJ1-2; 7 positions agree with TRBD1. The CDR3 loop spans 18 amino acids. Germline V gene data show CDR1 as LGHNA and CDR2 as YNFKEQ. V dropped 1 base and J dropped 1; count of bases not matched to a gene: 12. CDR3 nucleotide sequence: TGTGCCAGCAGCCAAGTTTGGGGAAACAGGGGAAATAACTATGGCTACACCTTC. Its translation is CASSQVWGNRGNNYGYTF.

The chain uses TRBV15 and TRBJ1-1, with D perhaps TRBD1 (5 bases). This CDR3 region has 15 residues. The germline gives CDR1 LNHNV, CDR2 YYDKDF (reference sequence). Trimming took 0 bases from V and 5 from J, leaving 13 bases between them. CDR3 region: CATSRDGAGITEAFF. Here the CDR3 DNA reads TGTGCCACCAGCAGAGATGGGGCGGGAATAACTGAAGCTTTCTTT.

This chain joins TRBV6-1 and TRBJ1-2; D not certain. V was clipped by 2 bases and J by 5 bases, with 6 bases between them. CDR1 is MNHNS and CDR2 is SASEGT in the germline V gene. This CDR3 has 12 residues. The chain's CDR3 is CASSENVYGYTF. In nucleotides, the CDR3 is TGTGCCAGCAGTGAAAATGTATATGGCTACACCTTC.

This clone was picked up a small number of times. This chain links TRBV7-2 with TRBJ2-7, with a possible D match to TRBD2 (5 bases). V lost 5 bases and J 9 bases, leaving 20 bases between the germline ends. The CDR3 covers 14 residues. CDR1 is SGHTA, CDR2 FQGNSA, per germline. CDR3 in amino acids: CASSPADAGDAQYF. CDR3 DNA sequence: TGTGCCAGCAGCCCGGCGGACGCCGGGGATGCGCAGTACTTC.